This T cell receptor beta chain was sequenced for a study of cytomegalovirus exposure and HLA in healthy donors. Sequencing used immunoSEQ multiplex PCR; TCRdb keeps in-frame clones, though not all of them. The data contain 110,000 to 150,000 clones, approximately 94% of them singletons. Germline V CDR1 and CDR2: MNHEY, SMNVEV (reference sequence). The V gene end was trimmed by 7 bases and the J gene end by 2 bases; junction bases not matched to a gene: 8. The CDR3 runs to 15 residues. This chain links TRBV27 with TRBJ2-5; 9 bases match TRBD1. This receptor was identified in a man between 18 and 29 years old in good health and CMV-seropositive. The sample consisted of PBMCs. For the CDR3, the DNA is TGTGCCAGCACCCCTACAGGGGGCCCTCAAGAGACCCAGTACTTC. It yields the protein CASTPTGGPQETQYF.